The clone carrying this T cell receptor (beta chain) was observed a few times. This CDR3 has 12 amino acids. V was trimmed by 7 bases and J by 6 bases, leaving 12 bases between them. CDR1 and CDR2 from the germline V gene are SNHLY and FYNNEI. TCRdb recomputed clones from the PCR reads via MiXCR. The sample has tens of thousands of clones, 10% to 15% seen once. This entry belongs to a study of metastatic and nonmetastatic thyroid tumors. Patients underwent thyroid surgery, and none had received any treatment before it. The chain has TRBV2 and TRBJ1-2; a possible D gene is TRBD1 (5 bases). What was sequenced was blood. The TCR sequence derives from a female donor with papillary thyroid cancer or a benign thyroid nodule (not recorded which). Some clones in this sample may be carry-over from other donors' samples. In DNA form, the CDR3 reads TGTGCCAGCAAGCCAGGGCGCGATGGCTACACCTTC. Protein sequence: CASKPGRDGYTF.